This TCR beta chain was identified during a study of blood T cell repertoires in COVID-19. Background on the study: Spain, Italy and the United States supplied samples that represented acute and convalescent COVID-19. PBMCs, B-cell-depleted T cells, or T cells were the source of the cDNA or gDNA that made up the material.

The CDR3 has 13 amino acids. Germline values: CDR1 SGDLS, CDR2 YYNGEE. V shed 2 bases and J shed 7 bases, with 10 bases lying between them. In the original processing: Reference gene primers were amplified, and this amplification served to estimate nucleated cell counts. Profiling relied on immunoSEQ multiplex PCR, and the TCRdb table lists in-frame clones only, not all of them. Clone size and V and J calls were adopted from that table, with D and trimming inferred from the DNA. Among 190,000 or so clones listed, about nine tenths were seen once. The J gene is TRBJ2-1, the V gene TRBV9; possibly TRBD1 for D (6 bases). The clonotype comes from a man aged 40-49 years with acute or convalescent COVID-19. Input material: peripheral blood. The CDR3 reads CASSVRGRNEQFF. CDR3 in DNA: TGTGCCAGCAGCGTCAGGGGACGGAATGAGCAGTTCTTC.